One and the same sample provided the 22 T cell receptor beta chains below, sequenced in a study of early stage breast cancer tumors (dated by TCRdb to 2017 to 2019). The method was the immunoSEQ multiplex PCR assay. The immuneACCESS repertoire file appears here via TCRdb, limited to in-frame rearrangements. These files lack a portion of the clones; in checked studies, under half of the deficit traces to unresolved V genes, and the cause of the others is not known. The sample contains tens of thousands of clones, roughly 81% of them found a single time. 4% to 5% of the sample belongs to the ten largest clones. Source material: blood. These receptor sequences come from a person aged 35 to 50 with breast cancer.

The chain uses TRBV7-2 and TRBJ2-2; 13 positions match TRBD2. The CDR3 runs to 16 residues. V lost 5 bases to trimming and J lost 4 bases; unmatched junction nucleotides: 4. CDR1 and CDR2 (germline): SGHTA, FQGNSA. The CDR3: CASSPGLAGLTGELFF. The DNA for the CDR3 is TGTGCCAGCAGCCCGGGACTAGCGGGACTCACCGGGGAGCTGTTTTTT.

The rearrangement uses TRBV28 and TRBJ2-6; a weak D match, TRBD1 (6 bases). CDR1 is MDHEN and CDR2 is SYDVKM in the germline V gene. This CDR3 is 20 amino acids long. Deletions cut 5 bases from V and 1 base from J, with 24 bases between. The CDR3 nucleotides are TGTGCCAGCAGTGCTTCCTCCCTGGGGGCCACGGGTTCTGGGGCCAACGTCCTGACTTTC. Translating gives CASSASSLGATGSGANVLTF.

In its sample, this clone was seen once. The chain combines TRBV7-9 with TRBJ1-3; 7 nucleotides agree with TRBD1. V dropped 10 bases and J dropped 2; count of bases not matched to a gene: 5. The CDR3 has 13 residues. The germline CDR1 and CDR2 sequences are SEHNR and FQNEAQ (reference sequence). The CDR3 is CATNTGAGNTIYF. The CDR3 coding sequence is TGTGCCACCAATACAGGGGCTGGAAACACCATATATTTT. The full variable domain, rest sourced from reference TRBV7-9 and TRBJ1-3, is DTGVSQNPRHKITKRGQNVTFRCDPISEHNRLYWYRQTLGQGPEFLTYFQNEAQLEKSRLLSDRFSAERPKGSFSTLEIQRTEQGDSAMYLCATNTGAGNTIYFGEGSWLTVV.

The chain recombines TRBV10-3 with TRBJ2-5, with 9 bases that match TRBD2. After removal of 0 bases from V and 3 bases from J, the junction contained 8 bases not matched to a gene. The CDR3 loop spans 17 amino acids. The germline CDR1 and CDR2 sequences are ENHRY and SYGVKD. The DNA of the CDR3 is TGTGCCATCAGTGAGTCCCCCAGCGGGAGGCTTGAAGAGACCCAGTACTTC. This codes for CAISESPSGRLEETQYF.

The V gene is TRBV7-9, the J gene TRBJ2-7; TRBD1 agrees at 8 bases. Germline CDR1 is SEHNR and CDR2 is FQNEAQ (reference sequence). CDR3 size: 15 residues. The V gene end was trimmed by 4 bases and the J gene end by 3 bases; junction bases not matched to a gene: 8. CDR3 amino acids: CASSSTGGPLYEQYF. In nucleotides, the CDR3 is TGTGCCAGCAGCTCTACAGGGGGACCCCTCTACGAGCAGTACTTC.

The rearrangement links TRBV19 to TRBJ1-1, with D possibly TRBD1 on 6 matching bases. The CDR3 extends over 13 amino acids. The germline V gene encodes CDR1 LNHDA and CDR2 SQIVND (reference sequence). V was clipped by 10 bases and J by 3 bases, with 15 bases between them. The CDR3 DNA reads TGTGCCACCGAGAGAAACAGGGACACTGAAGCTTTCTTT. Translated: CATERNRDTEAFF.

The chain combines TRBV5-4 with TRBJ2-6, with 8 nucleotides matching TRBD1. The CDR3 is made up of 17 amino acids. J was trimmed by 0 bases and V by 4 bases; bases with no gene match: 6. CDR1 SGHNT and CDR2 YYREEE come from the germline V gene (reference sequence). The CDR3 coding sequence is TGTGCCAGCAGCGGACAGGGAGCGGCCTCTGGGGCCAACGTCCTGACTTTC. It specifies CASSGQGAASGANVLTF.

In DNA, the CDR3 is TGTGCCAGCAGCTTGGATCCAAATAACTATGGCTACACCTTC. Amino acid sequence: CASSLDPNNYGYTF. The chain recombines TRBV5-4 with TRBJ1-2; D uncertain. The length of the CDR3 is 14 residues. With 0 bases removed from V and 1 base from J, the gap between germline ends came to 7 bases. Germline CDR1 and CDR2: SGHNT and YYREEE (reference sequence).

The chain combines TRBV6-1 with TRBJ1-5; 10 positions match TRBD1. V dropped 3 bases and J dropped 7; count of bases not matched to a gene: 6. The V gene's germline CDR1 is MNHNS and CDR2 SASEGT. The CDR3 has 15 amino acids. The CDR3 nucleotides read TGTGCCAGCAGTGAGATGACAGGGGGCGCCCAGCCCCAGCATTTT. Its protein product is CASSEMTGGAQPQHF.

The chain has TRBV10-3 and TRBJ2-5, with 7 bases matching TRBD2. This CDR3 spans 14 amino acids. V was clipped by 3 bases and J by 5 bases; unmatched bases: 6. The germline gives CDR1 ENHRY, CDR2 SYGVKD. The CDR3, as DNA: TGTGCCATCAGTGAAGCGAGCGGGATTGAGACCCAGTACTTC. It is translated as CAISEASGIETQYF.

The V gene is TRBV4-1, the J gene TRBJ1-1, with TRBD1 as a possible D gene (5 bases). With 4 bases removed from V and 0 bases from J, the gap between germline ends came to 21 bases. CDR1 and CDR2 from the germline V gene are MGHRA and YSYEKL. The CDR3 extends over 18 amino acids. The CDR3, as DNA: TGCGCCAGCAGCCCGTATGTCGGATCCCGGGACGTGAACACTGAAGCTTTCTTT. Its translation is CASSPYVGSRDVNTEAFF.

The chain carries TRBV5-1 and TRBJ1-2; a possible D gene is TRBD1 (5 bases). V lost 0 bases to trimming and J lost 8 bases, with 11 bases between them. The length of the CDR3 is 13 residues. CDR1 is SGHRS and CDR2 is YFSETQ in the germline V gene. CDR3 sequence reads: CASSLGQSWGYTF. In DNA form, the CDR3 reads TGCGCCAGCAGCTTGGGACAGTCGTGGGGCTACACCTTC.

The chain combines TRBV18 with TRBJ2-7; TRBD2 aligns across 10 bases. The CDR3 spans 14 residues. Germline V gene sequence: CDR1 KGHSH, CDR2 LQKENI. Unmatched junction bases numbered 5, after V lost 2 bases and J lost 7 bases. The CDR3 region has the DNA TGTGCCAGCTCACCAACTAGCGGGACTCTTGAGCAGTACTTC. Protein product: CASSPTSGTLEQYF.

CDR3 amino acids: CASSFPIGGSYEQYF. In nucleotides, the CDR3 is TGTGCCAGCAGCTTCCCCATAGGCGGGAGCTACGAGCAGTACTTC. This chain links TRBV7-9 with TRBJ2-7, with TRBD2 matching 7 bases. Germline CDR1 SEHNR, CDR2 FQNEAQ (reference sequence). CDR3 length: 15 amino acids. V gave up 3 bases and J gave up 3 bases; unmatched junction bases: 8.

V usage is TRBV5-6 and J usage is TRBJ1-2, with 8 bases matching TRBD1. The germline V gene encodes CDR1 SGHDT and CDR2 YYEEEE. Trimming removed 2 bases from V and 5 bases from J; junction bases left unmatched: 8. The CDR3 loop spans 15 amino acids. The CDR3 sequence: CASSFQGAGWYGYTF. The DNA of the CDR3 is TGTGCCAGCAGCTTCCAGGGGGCGGGTTGGTATGGCTACACCTTC.

The chain has TRBV7-9 and TRBJ1-2; perhaps TRBD1 as D (5 bases). Trimming took 5 bases from V and 0 from J, leaving 13 bases between them. CDR3 length equals 15 residues. From germline, CDR1 is SEHNR and CDR2 FQNEAQ (reference sequence). As DNA, the CDR3 is TGTGCCAGCAGCCTAACCGGGACGGCTAACTATGGCTACACCTTC. This translates into CASSLTGTANYGYTF.

This chain links TRBV7-9 with TRBJ1-3; perhaps TRBD1 as D (5 bases). The CDR3 extends over 16 amino acids. V gave up 4 bases and J gave up 3 bases, with 16 bases separating them. Germline CDR1 and CDR2: SEHNR and FQNEAQ (reference sequence). The chain's CDR3 is CASSSGVGAIGNTIYF. In DNA form, the CDR3 reads TGTGCCAGCAGCTCCGGGGTAGGGGCGATTGGAAACACCATATATTTT.

The chain employs TRBV5-1 and TRBJ2-1; 7 bases match TRBD2. This CDR3 contains 17 residues. The junction had 9 bases not matched to a gene; V was cut back by 0 bases and J by 3 bases. Germline V gene data show CDR1 as SGHRS and CDR2 as YFSETQ. This CDR3 is CASSLVGGGTLYNEQFF. CDR3 DNA sequence: TGCGCCAGCAGCTTGGTCGGGGGAGGGACCCTCTACAATGAGCAGTTCTTC.

This chain uses TRBV4-2 with TRBJ2-7, with D maybe TRBD1 (5 bases). The CDR3 is 15 amino acids. Deletions cut 1 base from V and 3 bases from J, with 13 bases between. The germline gives CDR1 LGHNA, CDR2 YNFKEQ. The CDR3 coding sequence is TGTGCCAGCAGCCAAGCGTTGGCGGACATCTACGAGCAGTACTTC. This sequence encodes CASSQALADIYEQYF.

V and J are TRBV5-5 and TRBJ1-4; D might be TRBD1 (6 bases). Germline CDR1 SGHKS, CDR2 YYEKEE (reference sequence). This CDR3 has 16 amino acids. V gave up 0 bases and J gave up 7 bases, with 16 bases separating them. This CDR3 reads CASSLEPTGGVEKLFF. CDR3 DNA sequence: TGTGCCAGCAGCTTGGAGCCGACAGGAGGGGTTGAAAAACTGTTTTTT.

Here the CDR3 reads CASSPDRAAGYTF. The CDR3 region has the DNA TGTGCCAGCAGCCCCGACAGGGCGGCAGGCTACACCTTC. V usage is TRBV11-2 and J usage is TRBJ1-2; 7 bases agree with TRBD1. Germline CDR1 reads SGHAT; CDR2 reads FQNNGV. The length of the CDR3 is 13 residues. The junction had 8 bases not matched to a gene; V was cut back by 5 bases and J by 8 bases.

This chain uses TRBV16 with TRBJ1-1; the D is unclear. The CDR3 is made up of 14 amino acids. Germline CDR1 is KGHSY and CDR2 is FQNENV. The V end was cut by 0 bases, the J end by 6 bases, with 11 bases between. This CDR3 is CASSQSMGFAEAFF. The DNA of the CDR3 is TGTGCCAGCAGCCAATCGATGGGGTTCGCTGAAGCTTTCTTT.